What follows describes a single T cell receptor beta chain. No antigen is known for it. The data were obtained in a study of CD8+ T cells in alopecia areata. Study-wide findings and caveats: Lesional scalp, especially alopecia totalis/universalis, showed higher clonality than normal scalp. Tofacitinib significantly brought down scalp clonality and expanded CD8+ clones among top 100.

Stated treatment: oral pan-JAK inhibitor, 5-10 mg twice daily. The germline V gene has CDR1 MNHNS and CDR2 SASEGT. With V trimmed by 3 bases and J by 3 bases, 7 bases remained unmatched. CDR3 length equals 15 residues. RNA was isolated and reverse transcribed to cDNA, the sequencing template. TCRdb's copy holds only in-frame clones and misses some; the assay was immunoSEQ multiplex PCR. The sample has 110,000 or so clones, around 58% seen once. This chain joins TRBV6-1 and TRBJ2-7, with 8 bases aligning to TRBD1. The TCR comes from a human donor with alopecia areata. Sample: CD8+ T cells sorted from blood, taken at week 4, from a patient treated with tofacitinib. The CDR3 here is CASSEDWTGSYEQYF. The CDR3, as DNA: TGTGCCAGCAGTGAGGACTGGACAGGGAGCTACGAGCAGTACTTC.